A single sample gave rise to the 18 T cell receptor beta chains below, sequenced in a study of early T cells in non-severe SARS-CoV-2 infection. MiXCR, run by TCRdb on the 5' RACE reads, gives a single entry per CDR3 protein. The sample has 85,000 to 100,000 distinct CDR3 sequences; 11% are singletons. The sample consisted of whole blood, taken at baseline. Receptor source: an adult who was a healthcare worker with PCR-confirmed SARS-CoV-2 infection or an uninfected control (not recorded which).

The J gene is TRBJ2-1, the V gene TRBV4-2, with D tentatively TRBD2 (5 bases). With 1 base removed from V and 8 bases from J, the gap between germline ends came to 9 bases. CDR1 LGHNA and CDR2 YNFKEQ come from the germline V gene. The CDR3 has 13 residues. For the CDR3, the DNA is TGTGCCAGCAGCCAAGCGAGGGCACATGAGCAGTTCTTC. This codes for CASSQARAHEQFF.

Comments on this clonotype: One junction end disagrees with the germline gene, perhaps due to a read error. This rearrangement joins TRBV11-1 to TRBJ2-7; D might be TRBD2 (5 bases). The CDR3 is 13 amino acids. Germline loops: CDR1 SGHAT, CDR2 FQDESV (reference sequence). The CDR3 bases are TGTGTCAGCAGCCTACTAGACCCCGCAAGGCAGTACTTC. Protein product: CVSSLLDPARQYF.

The table lists this clonotype with many counts. This rearrangement joins TRBV5-1 to TRBJ2-7; 12 bases align to TRBD2. CDR3 length equals 16 residues. The J segment lost 6 bases and the V segment lost 0 bases, leaving 7 bases of the junction unmatched. The germline V gene has CDR1 SGHRS and CDR2 YFSETQ. The CDR3 spells CASSLARLAGVVEQYF. For the CDR3, the DNA is TGCGCCAGCAGCTTGGCGCGACTAGCGGGGGTCGTCGAGCAGTACTTC.

This clonotype appeared a single time. The gene calls are TRBV3-1 and TRBJ2-7, with TRBD1 matching 8 bases. This CDR3 comprises 13 residues. J gave up 6 bases and V 4 bases, and 5 bases lay outside the gene matches. The V gene's germline CDR1 is LGHDT and CDR2 YNNKEL (reference sequence). The CDR3 loop is CASSPGQDLEQYF. CDR3 nucleotide sequence: TGTGCCAGCAGCCCGGGACAGGACCTCGAGCAGTACTTC.

The V and J genes are TRBV9 and TRBJ1-5; 7 bases fit TRBD1. J was trimmed by 5 bases and V by 4 bases; bases with no gene match: 6. The germline CDR1 and CDR2 sequences are SGDLS and YYNGEE. The CDR3 runs 14 residues. The CDR3 is CASSFRQGDQPQHF. CDR3 in DNA: TGTGCCAGCAGCTTCCGACAGGGAGATCAGCCCCAGCATTTT.

This chain connects TRBV29-1 to TRBJ2-1, with 7 bases that match TRBD2. Germline CDR1 reads SQVTM; CDR2 reads ANQGSEA. Germline trimming cut 2 bases from V and 10 bases from J; bases unmatched to any gene: 5. The CDR3 sequence is 12 residues long. The CDR3 sequence: CSVEFGGTEQFF. The CDR3 DNA reads as TGCAGCGTTGAATTCGGGGGGACGGAGCAGTTCTTC.

This clonotype turned up a few times. The V call is TRBV5-6, the J call TRBJ2-3; no reliable D call. The CDR3 spans 11 residues. Trimming shortened V by 2 bases and J by 5 bases, and 3 bases separated the two germline ends. CDR1 and CDR2 (germline): SGHDT, YYEEEE. The CDR3 DNA reads TGTGCCAGCAGCTTACAAGATACGCAGTATTTT. As protein: CASSLQDTQYF.

The gene calls are TRBV2 and TRBJ2-3; 7 bases are a match to TRBD2. The CDR3 runs 14 residues. Germline V gene sequence: CDR1 SNHLY, CDR2 FYNNEI. Unmatched junction bases numbered 5, after V lost 8 bases and J lost 0 bases. The chain's CDR3 is CASVLAPSTDTQYF. The DNA for the CDR3 is TGTGCCAGCGTACTAGCGCCTAGCACAGATACGCAGTATTTT.

This clonotype has at least ten counts. The chain joins TRBV7-2 to TRBJ1-1; D call uncertain. The CDR3 covers 14 residues. Germline-derived CDR1 and CDR2 are SGHTA and FQGNSA. V gave up 3 bases and J gave up 1 base, with 9 bases separating them. CDR3 loop: CASSLRGSNTEAFF. Written as DNA, the CDR3 is TGTGCCAGCAGCTTGAGAGGGTCGAACACTGAAGCTTTCTTT.

This clonotype was counted a few times. V and J are TRBV20-1 and TRBJ1-2; D possibly corresponds to TRBD1 (6 bases). Germline values: CDR1 DFQATT, CDR2 SNEGSKA (reference sequence). The CDR3 loop spans 14 amino acids. The V end was cut by 1 base, the J end by 7 bases, with 16 bases between. This chain's CDR3 is CSARVQGGSGGYTF. CDR3 DNA sequence: TGCAGTGCTAGAGTACAAGGGGGTAGCGGTGGCTACACCTTC.

The rearrangement joins TRBV6-1 to TRBJ2-1; D is possibly TRBD1 (5 bases). Trimming shortened V by 8 bases and J by 0 bases, and 17 bases separated the two germline ends. The CDR3 is 16 residues long. Germline V lookup: CDR1 MNHNS, CDR2 SASEGT. CDR3 sequence (DNA): TGTGCCAGCTCCGCTTACAGGCCTGGCTCCTACAATGAGCAGTTCTTC. Its protein is CASSAYRPGSYNEQFF.

This clonotype has ten or more counts. The chain couples TRBV27 to TRBJ2-1; D is uncertain. V was pared by 4 bases and J by 9 bases, with 10 bases between. The CDR3 totals 12 residues. Germline CDR1 and CDR2: MNHEY and SMNVEV (reference sequence). The CDR3 here is CASSSPPSEQFF. The CDR3 coding sequence is TGTGCCAGCAGTTCACCACCGAGTGAGCAGTTCTTC.

This clonotype has ten or more counts. This chain connects TRBV11-2 to TRBJ1-1; D possibly corresponds to TRBD1 (6 bases). The germline gives CDR1 SGHAT, CDR2 FQNNGV. This CDR3 is built from 14 residues. V was shortened by 0 bases and J by 4 bases, with 9 bases between the two germline ends. The CDR3 sequence: CASSLEQGFTEAFF. CDR3 DNA sequence: TGTGCCAGCAGCTTAGAACAGGGTTTCACTGAAGCTTTCTTT.

The rearrangement joins TRBV29-1 to TRBJ2-1; D may correspond to TRBD1 or TRBD2 (6 bases each). With 2 bases removed from V and 7 bases from J, the gap between germline ends came to 15 bases. This CDR3 is built from 14 residues. Germline assignment: CDR1 SQVTM and CDR2 ANQGSEA. The CDR3 sequence: CSVERLGQGNEQFF. CDR3 coding DNA: TGCAGCGTTGAAAGACTAGGCCAGGGGAATGAGCAGTTCTTC.

This clonotype was seen ten or more times. This sequence joins TRBV29-1 and TRBJ2-1, with D perhaps being TRBD1 or TRBD2 (5 bases each). The CDR3 has 12 residues. CDR1 and CDR2 (germline): SQVTM, ANQGSEA. The CDR3 nucleotides are TGCACCCATAGAGGGGCCGGGGATGAGCAGTTCTTC. Its translation is CTHRGAGDEQFF.

This clonotype is medium-sized (0.01 to 0.1%) by share. The rearrangement links TRBV7-9 to TRBJ2-3, with D unresolved. CDR3 length: 12 residues. The ends were cut back, 4 bases at V and 6 bases at J, with 8 bases in the middle. Per germline, CDR1 SEHNR and CDR2 FQNEAQ (reference sequence). The CDR3 spells CASSYRWDTQYF. CDR3 sequence (DNA): TGTGCCAGCAGCTACCGGTGGGATACGCAGTATTTT.

CDR3 sequence: CATSPGNSNQPQHF. The CDR3 DNA reads TGTGCCACCAGCCCAGGAAATAGCAATCAGCCCCAGCATTTT. The chain joins TRBV15 to TRBJ1-5; D gene unclear. Germline-derived CDR1 and CDR2 are LNHNV and YYDKDF (reference sequence). Trimming shortened V by 5 bases and J by 0 bases, and 8 bases separated the two germline ends. The CDR3 is 14 residues long.

This rearrangement joins TRBV25-1 to TRBJ1-2; D call uncertain. Germline-derived CDR1 and CDR2 are MGHDK and SYGVNS. V lost 10 bases and J lost 3, with 12 bases in between. CDR3 length: 12 amino acids. In DNA, the CDR3 is TGTGCCACCCGGGAGCAGTACTATGGCTACACCTTC. Encoded protein: CATREQYYGYTF.